This paragraph covers one T cell receptor beta chain sequence. What this receptor recognizes is not known. One base away there is no much larger clone; base qualities are not given. The data were taken from a study of control samples from healthy donors and cancer patients (dated by TCRdb to the early 2020s). Library preparation employed the immunoSEQ multiplex PCR assay. TCRdb took this table from immuneACCESS and kept in-frame rearrangements with V and J called. Such tables lack part of the clones; where checked against another copy, unresolved V genes explain under half of the gap, and the rest is unexplained. This sample holds 130,000 to 150,000 clones; 75% to 95% were observed only once. Clones ranked in the top ten supply about 3% of the sample. The CDR3 measures 18 amino acids from cysteine to phenylalanine. Of all the DNA, just the CDR3 is kept, 54 bases in frame from base 1. The germline V gene (reference sequence) specifies GTSNPN as CDR1 and SVGIG as CDR2. At the junction V is shortened by 2 bases and J by 4 bases; bases outside the gene matches: 11.

The source material was blood. This clonotype was sampled from a man aged 30 to 39 in good health. The V and J genes are TRBV30 and TRBJ2-1, with 13 central nucleotides matching TRBD2. Here the CDR3 is given as CAWSRGLAGLADYNEQFF. In nucleotide form, the sequence is TGTGCCTGGAGTAGGGGACTAGCGGGGTTGGCCGATTACAATGAGCAGTTCTTC.